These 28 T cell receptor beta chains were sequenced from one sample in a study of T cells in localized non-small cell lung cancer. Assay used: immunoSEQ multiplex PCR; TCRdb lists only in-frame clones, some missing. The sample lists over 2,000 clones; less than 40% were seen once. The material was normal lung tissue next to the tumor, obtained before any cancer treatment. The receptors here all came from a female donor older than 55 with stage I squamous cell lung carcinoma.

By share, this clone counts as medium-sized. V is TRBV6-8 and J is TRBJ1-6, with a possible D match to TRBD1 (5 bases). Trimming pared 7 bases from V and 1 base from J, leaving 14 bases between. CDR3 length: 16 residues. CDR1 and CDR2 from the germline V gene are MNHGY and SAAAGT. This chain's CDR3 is CASTPDSISYNSPLHF. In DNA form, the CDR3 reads TGTGCCAGCACCCCCGACAGCATTTCCTATAATTCACCCCTCCACTTT.

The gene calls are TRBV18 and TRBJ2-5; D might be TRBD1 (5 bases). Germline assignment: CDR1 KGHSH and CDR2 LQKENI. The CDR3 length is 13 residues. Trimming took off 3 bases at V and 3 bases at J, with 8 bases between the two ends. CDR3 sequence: CASSPSREETQYF. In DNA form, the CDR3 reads TGTGCCAGCTCACCTTCCAGGGAAGAGACCCAGTACTTC.

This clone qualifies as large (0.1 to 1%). The CDR3 loop is CASSPNRETYEQYF. CDR3 nucleotide sequence: TGTGCCAGCAGCCCCAACAGGGAAACCTACGAGCAGTACTTC. The V and J genes are TRBV11-3 and TRBJ2-7, with D possibly TRBD1 on 6 matching bases. CDR3 length: 14 amino acids. V lost 5 bases, J lost 2 bases, and 13 bases lay in between. In germline, CDR1 is SGHNT, CDR2 YENEEA.

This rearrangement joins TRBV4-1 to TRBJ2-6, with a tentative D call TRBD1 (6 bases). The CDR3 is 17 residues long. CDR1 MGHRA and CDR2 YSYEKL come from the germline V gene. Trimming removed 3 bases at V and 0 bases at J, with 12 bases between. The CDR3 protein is CASSQSDRISGANVLTF. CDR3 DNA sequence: TGCGCCAGCAGCCAGTCCGACAGGATCTCTGGGGCCAACGTCCTGACTTTC.

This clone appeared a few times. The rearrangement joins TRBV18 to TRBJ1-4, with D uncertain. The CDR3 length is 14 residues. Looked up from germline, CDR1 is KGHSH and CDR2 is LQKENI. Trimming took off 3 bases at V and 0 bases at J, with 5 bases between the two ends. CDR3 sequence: CASSPSTTNEKLFF. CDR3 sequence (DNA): TGTGCCAGCTCACCCAGTACAACTAATGAAAAACTGTTTTTT.

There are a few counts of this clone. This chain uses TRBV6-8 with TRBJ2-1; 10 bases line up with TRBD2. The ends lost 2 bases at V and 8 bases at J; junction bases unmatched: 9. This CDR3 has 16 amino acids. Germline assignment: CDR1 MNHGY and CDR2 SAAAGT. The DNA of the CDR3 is TGTGCCAGCAGTTACGGCTGGCTAGCGGGAGTTGATGAGCAGTTCTTC. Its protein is CASSYGWLAGVDEQFF.

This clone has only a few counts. DNA of the CDR3: TGCGCCAGCAGCCAAGTATTGTCGGCCTACGAGCAGTACTTC. Its translation: CASSQVLSAYEQYF. J is TRBJ2-7 and V is TRBV4-1, with D unresolved. Looked up from germline, CDR1 is MGHRA and CDR2 is YSYEKL. CDR3 length: 14 amino acids. Trimming pared 1 base from V and 2 bases from J, leaving 9 bases between.

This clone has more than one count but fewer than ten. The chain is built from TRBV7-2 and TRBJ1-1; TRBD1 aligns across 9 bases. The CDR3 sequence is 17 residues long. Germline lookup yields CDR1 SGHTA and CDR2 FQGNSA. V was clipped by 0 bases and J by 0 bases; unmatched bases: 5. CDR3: CASSLAYRGLLNTEAFF. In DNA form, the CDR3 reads TGTGCCAGCAGCTTAGCGTACAGGGGGCTATTGAACACTGAAGCTTTCTTT.

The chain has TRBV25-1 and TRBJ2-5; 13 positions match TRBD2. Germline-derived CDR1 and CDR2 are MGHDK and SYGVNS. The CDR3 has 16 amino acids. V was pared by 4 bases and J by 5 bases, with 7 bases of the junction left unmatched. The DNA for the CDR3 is TGTGCCAGCAGTGTTGGGACTAGCGGGGTATTGGAGACCCAGTACTTC. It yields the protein CASSVGTSGVLETQYF.

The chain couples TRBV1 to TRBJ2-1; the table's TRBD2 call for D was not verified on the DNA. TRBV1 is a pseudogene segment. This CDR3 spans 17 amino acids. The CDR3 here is CASSQKFTSGRGSEQFF. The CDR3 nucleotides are TGCGCCAGCAGCCAAAAGTTCACTAGCGGGAGGGGTAGTGAGCAGTTCTTC.

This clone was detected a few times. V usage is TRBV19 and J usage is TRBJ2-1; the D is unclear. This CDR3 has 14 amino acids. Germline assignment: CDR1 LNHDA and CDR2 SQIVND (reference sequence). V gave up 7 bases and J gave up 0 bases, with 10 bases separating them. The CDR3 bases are TGTGCCAGTAAGCCTTCGGGCTCCTACAATGAGCAGTTCTTC. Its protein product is CASKPSGSYNEQFF.

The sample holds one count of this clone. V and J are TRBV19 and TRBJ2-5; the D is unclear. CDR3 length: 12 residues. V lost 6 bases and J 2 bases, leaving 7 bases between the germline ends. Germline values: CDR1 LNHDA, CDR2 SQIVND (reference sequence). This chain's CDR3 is CASRGFQETQYF. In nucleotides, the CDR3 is TGTGCCAGTAGGGGCTTTCAAGAGACCCAGTACTTC.

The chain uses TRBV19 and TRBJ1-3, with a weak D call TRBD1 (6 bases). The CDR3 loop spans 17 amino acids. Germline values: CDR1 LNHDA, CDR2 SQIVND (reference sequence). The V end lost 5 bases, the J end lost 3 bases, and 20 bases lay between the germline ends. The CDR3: CASSSRQSRGLGNTIYF. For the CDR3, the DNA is TGTGCCAGTAGTTCCCGACAGTCCCGGGGGCTTGGAAACACCATATATTTT.

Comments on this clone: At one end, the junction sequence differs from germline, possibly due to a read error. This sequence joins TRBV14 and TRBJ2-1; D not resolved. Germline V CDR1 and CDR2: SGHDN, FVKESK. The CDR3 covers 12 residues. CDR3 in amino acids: CVSSPHHNEQFF. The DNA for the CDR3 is TGTGTCAGCAGCCCTCACCACAATGAGCAGTTCTTC. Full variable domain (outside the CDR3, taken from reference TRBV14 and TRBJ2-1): EAGVTQFPSHSVIEKGQTVTLRCDPISGHDNLYWYRRVMGKEIKFLLHFVKESKQDESGMPNNRFLAERTGGTYSTLKVQPAELEDSGVYFCVSSPHHNEQFFGPGTRLTVL.

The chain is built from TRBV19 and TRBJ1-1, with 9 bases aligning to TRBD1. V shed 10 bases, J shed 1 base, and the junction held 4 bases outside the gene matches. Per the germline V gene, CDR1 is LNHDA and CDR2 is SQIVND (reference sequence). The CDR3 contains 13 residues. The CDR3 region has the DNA TGTGCCATCCAGGACAGGGGGAACACTGAAGCTTTCTTT. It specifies CAIQDRGNTEAFF.

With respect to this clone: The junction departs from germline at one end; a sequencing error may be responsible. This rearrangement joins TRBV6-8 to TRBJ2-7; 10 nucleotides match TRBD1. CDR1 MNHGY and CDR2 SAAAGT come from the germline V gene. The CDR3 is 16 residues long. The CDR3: CAISLGQGLPSDEQYF. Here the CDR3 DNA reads TGTGCCATCAGTTTGGGACAGGGGCTCCCATCCGACGAGCAGTACTTC.

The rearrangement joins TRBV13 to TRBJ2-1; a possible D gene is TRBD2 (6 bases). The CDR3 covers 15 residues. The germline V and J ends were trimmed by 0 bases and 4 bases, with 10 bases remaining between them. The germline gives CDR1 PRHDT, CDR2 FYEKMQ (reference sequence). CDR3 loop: CASSLGRGGYNEQFF. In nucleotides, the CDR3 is TGTGCCAGCAGCTTAGGCCGGGGAGGTTACAATGAGCAGTTCTTC. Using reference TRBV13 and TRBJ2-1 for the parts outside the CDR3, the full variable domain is AAGVIQSPRHLIKEKRETATLKCYPIPRHDTVYWYQQGPGQDPQFLISFYEKMQSDKGSIPDRFSAQQFSDYHSELNMSSLELGDSALYFCASSLGRGGYNEQFFGPGTRLTVL.

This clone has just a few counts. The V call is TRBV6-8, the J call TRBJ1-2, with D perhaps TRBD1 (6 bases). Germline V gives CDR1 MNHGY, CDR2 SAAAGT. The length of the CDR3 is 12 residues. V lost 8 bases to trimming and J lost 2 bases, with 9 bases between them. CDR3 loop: CASQGQNYGYTF. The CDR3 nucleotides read TGTGCCAGCCAGGGGCAGAACTATGGCTACACCTTC.

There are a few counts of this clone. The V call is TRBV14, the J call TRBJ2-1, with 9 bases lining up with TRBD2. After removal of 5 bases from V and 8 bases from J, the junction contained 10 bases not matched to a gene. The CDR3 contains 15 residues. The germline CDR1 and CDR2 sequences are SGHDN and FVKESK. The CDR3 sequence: CASSMSSGRRDEQFF. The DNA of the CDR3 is TGTGCCAGCAGCATGAGTAGCGGGAGACGCGATGAGCAGTTCTTC.

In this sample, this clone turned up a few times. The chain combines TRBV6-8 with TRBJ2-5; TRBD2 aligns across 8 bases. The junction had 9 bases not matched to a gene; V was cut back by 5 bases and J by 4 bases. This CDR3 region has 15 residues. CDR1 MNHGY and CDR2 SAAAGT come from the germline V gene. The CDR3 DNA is TGTGCCAGCAGTAGCCGGGGGGGGGATCGAGAGACCCAGTACTTC. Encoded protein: CASSSRGGDRETQYF.

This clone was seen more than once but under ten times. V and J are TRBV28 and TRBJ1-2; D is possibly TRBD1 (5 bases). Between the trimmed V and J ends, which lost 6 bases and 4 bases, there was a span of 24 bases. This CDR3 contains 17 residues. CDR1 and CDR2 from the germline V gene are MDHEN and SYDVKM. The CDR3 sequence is CASRESGAGGDLYGYTF. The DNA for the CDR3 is TGTGCCAGCAGAGAGAGCGGGGCGGGGGGAGACCTCTATGGCTACACCTTC.

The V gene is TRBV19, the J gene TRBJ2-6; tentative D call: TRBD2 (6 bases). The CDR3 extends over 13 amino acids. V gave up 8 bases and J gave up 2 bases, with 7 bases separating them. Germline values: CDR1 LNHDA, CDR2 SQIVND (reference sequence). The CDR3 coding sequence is TGTGCCAGTGGGGGGACTGGGGCCAACGTCCTGACTTTC. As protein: CASGGTGANVLTF.

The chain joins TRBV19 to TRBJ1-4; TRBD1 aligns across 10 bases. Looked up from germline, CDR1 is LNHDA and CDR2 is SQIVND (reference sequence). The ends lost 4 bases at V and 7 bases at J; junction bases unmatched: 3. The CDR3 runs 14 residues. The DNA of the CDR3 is TGTGCCAGTAGTAAACGGGACAGGGGTGAAAAACTGTTTTTT. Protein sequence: CASSKRDRGEKLFF. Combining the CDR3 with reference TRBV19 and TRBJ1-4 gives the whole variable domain DGGITQSPKYLFRKEGQNVTLSCEQNLNHDAMYWYRQDPGQGLRLIYYSQIVNDFQKGDIAEGYSVSREKKESFPLTVTSAQKNPTAFYLCASSKRDRGEKLFFGSGTQLSVL.

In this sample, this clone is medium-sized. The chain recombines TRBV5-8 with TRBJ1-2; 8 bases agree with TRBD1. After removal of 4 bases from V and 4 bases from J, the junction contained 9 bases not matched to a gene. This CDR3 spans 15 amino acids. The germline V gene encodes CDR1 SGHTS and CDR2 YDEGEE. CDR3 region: CASSPTGARGYGYTF. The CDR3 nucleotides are TGTGCCAGCAGCCCGACAGGGGCGCGAGGCTATGGCTACACCTTC.

The CDR3 protein is CASSEGTGANVLTF. CDR3 nucleotides: TGCGCCAGCAGCGAGGGGACGGGGGCCAACGTCCTGACTTTC. J is TRBJ2-6 and V is TRBV10-2; D is tentatively TRBD1 or TRBD2 (5 bases each). CDR3 length: 14 amino acids. The germline gives CDR1 WSHSY, CDR2 SAAADI. V dropped 6 bases and J dropped 4 bases, with 10 bases sitting between them.

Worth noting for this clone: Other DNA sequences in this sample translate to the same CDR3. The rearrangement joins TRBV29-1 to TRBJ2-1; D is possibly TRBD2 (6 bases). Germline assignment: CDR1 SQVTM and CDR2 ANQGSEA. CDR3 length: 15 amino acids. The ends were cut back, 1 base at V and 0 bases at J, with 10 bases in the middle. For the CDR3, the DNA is TGCAGCGTTGAAGTATGGGACTCCTCCTACAATGAGCAGTTCTTC. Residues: CSVEVWDSSYNEQFF.

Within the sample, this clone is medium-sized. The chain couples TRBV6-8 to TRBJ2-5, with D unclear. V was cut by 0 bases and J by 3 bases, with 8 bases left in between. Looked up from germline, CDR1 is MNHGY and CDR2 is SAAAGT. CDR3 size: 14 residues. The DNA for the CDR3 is TGTGCCAGCAGTTACTCGTTTCAGGAAGAGACCCAGTACTTC. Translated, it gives CASSYSFQEETQYF.

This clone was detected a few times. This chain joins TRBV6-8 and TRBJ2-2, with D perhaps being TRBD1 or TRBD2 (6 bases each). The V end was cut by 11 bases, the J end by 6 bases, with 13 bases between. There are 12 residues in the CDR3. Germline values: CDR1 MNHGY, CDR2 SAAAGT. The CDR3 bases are TGTGCCTCGGTAGGGGGGCCCGGGGAGCTGTTTTTT. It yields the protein CASVGGPGELFF.